What follows describes a single TCR beta chain. This clone was seen a single time. The specificity of this receptor is unknown. No base qualities exist here, and no much larger clone lies one base off it. This sample was taken from a study of cytomegalovirus exposure and HLA in healthy donors (dated by TCRdb to 2017 to 2019). Looking at the study overall: An earlier analysis of about 560 of the donors reported 276 Gb of sequence data and 117 million unique TCR beta sequences obtained from roughly 180 million T cells. The study aimed to test whether cataloging public T cell receptors could reveal signatures of past pathogen exposure. Donor age, sex, ethnicity and CMV serostatus were compiled alongside the repertoire data. A later analysis re-examined previously published TCR beta repertoires from about 670 donors and added high-resolution HLA genotyping to investigate patterns of TCR occurrence. An early release covering 550 to 700 HLA-typed donors comprised approximately 300 gigabases of sequencing data and 65 million to 100 million unique TCR sequences. All discovery cohort repertoires had been generated on a single sequencing platform. Across 300 to 400 genotyped donors of the cohort, an average of approximately 220,000 unique TCR beta nucleotide sequences per donor were sequenced, and 15% to 20% of those sequences were non-productive. Typing coverage differed by locus: A, B, C, DRB1 and DQB1 were typed in roughly 620-640 donors, DQA1 in approximately 520, DPA1 in some 570, and DPB1 in 472. Five DR-DQ haplotypes were treated as single units for association and clustering because of strong linkage in the cohort. Both class I and class II loci were covered by HLA typing, at four-digit resolution. An earlier analysis of more than 450 of the donors used high-throughput TCR beta sequencing to judge whether each TCR beta V gene segment behaved as functional or pseudogenic. A later genetic analysis took genome-wide SNP genotypes for about 55% of the 666 donors and used that subset as a discovery cohort. Along with the roughly 700-subject first cohort, a separate validation cohort of over a hundred different subjects was used. To predict cytomegalovirus infection status, the study brought together high-throughput TCR immunosequencing, statistical association of individual TCRs with disease status, and machine learning. In the later analysis, no new phenotypic data were used to find candidate immune exposures; instead, reliance was placed on TCR beta sequences and their occurrence across donors. Among the roughly 400 genotyped donors, around 81% belonged to the genetic ancestry cluster associated with self-reported Caucasian donors. Using immunosequencing, the study profiled T cell repertoires from 500 to 800 subjects and related those repertoires to cytomegalovirus serostatus.

CDR1 SGHRS and CDR2 YFSETQ were looked up in the germline V gene. The CDR3 covers 14 residues, taking in both the cysteine and the phenylalanine. Just CDR3 DNA is preserved here, 42 bases in frame from base 1. For this chain, trimming is 4 bases at the V end and 4 bases at the J end, and the number of junction bases without a gene match is 7. In total, approximately 700 healthy bone marrow donors made up the cohort. At the time of sampling, every cohort member was nominally healthy, though immune exposures that went unrecorded were likely present. The donor was CMV seropositive and was included in the group of about 290 seropositive cohort members. Every donor gave a peripheral blood sample, and the peripheral blood mononuclear cells from that sample were used for TCR beta sequencing. The Qiagen DNeasy Blood Extraction Kit was used to extract genomic DNA from the blood cell samples. Study-wide conclusions, independent of this receptor: Three of the identified cytomegalovirus-associated TCR beta chains were confirmed in vitro to be specific for cytomegalovirus antigens. In a later analysis, HLA-associated TCR beta chains showed more clonal expansion and lower generation probabilities than non-associated chains that were equally common. The 87-base-pair reads could not distinguish some IMGT-functional V segments, including TRBV6-2 and TRBV6-3, so those segments were excluded. Strong co-occurrence of HLA alleles, especially DR and DQ, made assigning TCR associations to individual alleles difficult. In this cohort, only TCR beta chains were sequenced, and detectable features were limited by the absence of alpha or paired-chain data. In an earlier analysis of 450 to 750 of the donors, most TCR beta V segments appeared in productive rearrangements about 87% or about 30% of the time, broadly matching IMGT annotations. Specific HLA alleles were associated with about 17,000 TCR beta sequences at a false discovery rate of 0.05 in a later analysis. In the study, around 150 TCR beta chains were listed as associated with cytomegalovirus. According to a later analysis, parvovirus B19, influenza, CMV and Epstein-Barr virus appeared linked to several top co-occurrence clusters. HLA typing was unavailable for some donors at each locus, so association tests used only the typed subset. The only immune exposure information available for the cohort was CMV serostatus. Most TCR sequences were seen in very few donors, while some public TCRs were found in many individuals. Presence/absence analyses assumed roughly uniform sequencing depth across donors, an assumption that may not hold. Most CMV-associated TCR beta chains appeared to be HLA-restricted in a later analysis, and the HLA associations seemed to be driven largely by CMV exposure. A further reported finding was that TCR beta sequences accurately predicted the HLA-A and HLA-B alleles for most subjects in the first cohort. The classifier was reported to diagnose cytomegalovirus status with high specificity and sensitivity in both the original cohort and the validation cohort. An association between a missense DCLRE1C variant and V-gene and J-gene trimming of TCR beta chains was found in a later genetic analysis and replicated in an independent cohort. Correlated functional status among segregating V segments might be attributable to linkage disequilibrium, but an unknown experimental factor could not be ruled out. The earlier analysis of approximately 590 of the donors excluded fewer than 20 rarely observed V segments, including chromosome 9 orphons, because counts were too low. It was suggested by the authors that the approach could potentially be generalized to other disease states and immunological phenotypes. According to a later genetic analysis, donors in an Asian-associated ancestry cluster had fewer N-insertions in productive TCRs than the roughly 670-donor mean. A group of highly shared sequence variants was considered likely to be a technical artifact of the sequencing pipeline. In a later analysis, TCR association rates were found to vary across HLA loci, with the most associated TCRs seen for DRB1 alleles and the fewest for HLA-C alleles.

The library was obtained by the immunoSEQ multiplex PCR assay. For the multiplex PCR, a mixture combining 60 forward primers for TCR Vbeta segments and 13 reverse primers for TCR Jbeta segments was used. The CDR3 region of rearranged TCR beta genes was amplified from genomic DNA by a multiplex PCR assay. Amplified TCR beta libraries were sequenced as 87-base-pair reads on the Illumina HiSeq System. In the source study's methods: Across the 670 or so repertoires, a later analysis counted about 81 million unique TCR beta chains, around 11 million of which were shared by at least two donors. Raw reads were error-corrected and collapsed into unique sequences with a nearest-neighbor algorithm that merged closely related sequences to remove PCR and sequencing errors. CDR3 sequences were aligned to IMGT reference sequences to assign V, D and J gene segments. For a sequence to be retained, at least a six-nucleotide match to both a V gene segment and a J gene segment was required. A rearrangement counted as productive if the CDR3 had no stop codons and remained in frame with V and J, and every other rearrangement counted as non-productive. Following IMGT convention, CDR3 was defined as the stretch from the second conserved V-encoded cysteine up to the conserved J-encoded phenylalanine. The earlier analysis of around 640 of the donors excluded sequences that lacked an unambiguous match to a single V gene segment. An earlier analysis of 587 of the donors called V segments functional above 56.7% productive rearrangements and segregating when the between-donor standard deviation exceeded 5%. A statistical classification framework was built for diagnosing cytomegalovirus status from the catalog of TCR beta chain sequences. In a later analysis, V and J genes were assigned by comparing TCR nucleotide sequences against IMGT/GENE-DB human TR gene sequences. In a later analysis, CDR3 sequences and most-parsimonious VDJ recombination scenarios were assigned using the TCRdist pipeline. A later analysis defined each TCR beta chain by its CDR3 amino acid sequence plus V-gene family, and excluded reads lacking a unique V-gene family. To address suspected cross-contamination and a sequencing artifact, a later analysis removed around 590 highly shared, low-generation-probability nucleotide sequences. For each public chain, a later analysis derived a clonal expansion index from normalized ranks of inferred template counts within each repertoire. Generation probabilities in a later analysis came from a VDJ recombination model fitted to out-of-frame rearrangements, and those results were checked against IGoR. In a later analysis, hypergeometric tests were used to score TCR-TCR, TCR-HLA and TCR-CMV co-occurrence, with a repertoire-size bias correction applied to TCR pairs. False discovery rates were estimated in a later analysis by permuting HLA or CMV assignments 20 times. A later analysis grouped co-occurring TCRs with DBSCAN, adding TCRdist sequence similarity when clustering within HLA-allele-positive subsets. Repertoires with fewer than 30,000 or more than 120,000 public chains were left out of co-occurrence clustering, as were several repertoires with anomalous nucleotide sharing. TCRdb obtained this table from immuneACCESS and retained in-frame rearrangements with V and J assigned. These tables miss some clones; where compared with another copy, unresolved V genes account for less than half of the shortfall, and the remainder is unexplained. V, J and clone size are taken as reported in that table, and D and trimming were inferred from the DNA itself. The sample table records about 76,000 clones; roughly two thirds of these occur just once. The leading ten clones occupy roughly 5% of the sample.

This TCR was sampled from a man between 60 and 70 years old in good health and CMV-seropositive. The sequence joins TRBV5-1 to TRBJ1-1; TRBD1 aligns with 7 central bases. The sequencing input was PBMCs. The DNA reads TGCGCCAGCAGCGGATTGACAGGGAGCACTGAAGCTTTCTTT. This gives the protein CASSGLTGSTEAFF.